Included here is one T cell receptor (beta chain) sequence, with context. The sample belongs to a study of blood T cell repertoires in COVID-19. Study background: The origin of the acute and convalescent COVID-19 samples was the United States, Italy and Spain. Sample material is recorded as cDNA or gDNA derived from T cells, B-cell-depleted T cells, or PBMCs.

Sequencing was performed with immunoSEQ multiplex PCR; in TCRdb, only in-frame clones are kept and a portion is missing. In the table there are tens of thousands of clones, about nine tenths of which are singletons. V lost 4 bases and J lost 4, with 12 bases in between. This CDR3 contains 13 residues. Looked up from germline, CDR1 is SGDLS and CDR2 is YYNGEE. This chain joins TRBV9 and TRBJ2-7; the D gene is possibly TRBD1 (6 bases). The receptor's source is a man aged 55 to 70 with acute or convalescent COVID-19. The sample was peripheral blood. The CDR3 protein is CASSRGRDYEQYF. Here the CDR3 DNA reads TGTGCCAGCAGCAGGGGGAGAGATTACGAGCAGTACTTC.